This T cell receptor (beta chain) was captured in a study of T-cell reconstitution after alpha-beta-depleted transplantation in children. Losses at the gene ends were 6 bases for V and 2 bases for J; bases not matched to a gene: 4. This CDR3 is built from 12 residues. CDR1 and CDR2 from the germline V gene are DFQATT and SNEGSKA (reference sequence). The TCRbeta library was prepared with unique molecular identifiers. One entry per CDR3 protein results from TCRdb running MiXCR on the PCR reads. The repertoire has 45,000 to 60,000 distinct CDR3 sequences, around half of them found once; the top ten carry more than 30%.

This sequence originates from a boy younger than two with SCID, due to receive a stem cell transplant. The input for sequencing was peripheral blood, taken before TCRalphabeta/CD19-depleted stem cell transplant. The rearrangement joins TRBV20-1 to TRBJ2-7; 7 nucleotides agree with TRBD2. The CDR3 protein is CSAPRGAYEQYF. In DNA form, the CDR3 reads TGCAGTGCCCCCCGGGGGGCCTACGAGCAGTACTTC.